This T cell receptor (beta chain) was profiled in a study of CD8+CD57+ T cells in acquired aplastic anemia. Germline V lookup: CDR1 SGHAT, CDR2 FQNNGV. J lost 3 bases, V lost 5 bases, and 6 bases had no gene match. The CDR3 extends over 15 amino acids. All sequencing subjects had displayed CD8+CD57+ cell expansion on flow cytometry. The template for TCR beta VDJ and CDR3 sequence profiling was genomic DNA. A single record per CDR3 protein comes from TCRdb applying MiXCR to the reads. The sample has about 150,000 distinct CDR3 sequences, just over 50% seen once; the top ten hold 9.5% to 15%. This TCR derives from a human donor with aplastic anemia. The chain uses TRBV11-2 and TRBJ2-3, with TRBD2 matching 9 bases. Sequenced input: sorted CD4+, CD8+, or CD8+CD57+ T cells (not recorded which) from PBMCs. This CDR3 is CASSPWTSVTDTQYF. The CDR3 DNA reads TGTGCCAGCAGCCCTTGGACTAGCGTAACAGATACGCAGTATTTT.